This TCR beta chain was captured in a study of blood T cells in healthy people across ages (dated by TCRdb to between 2014 and 2016). Regarding the research as a whole: Template switching captured roughly one uniquely barcoded TCR beta cDNA molecule per two T cells in model experiments. Two additional independent replicas of 1 million unique cDNA reads from the same blood draw were analyzed for two donors (one aged 18 to 30 and one aged 80 or older). The study measured age-related changes in TCR beta repertoire diversity using deep sequencing normalized with unique cDNA molecular identifiers. Four age groups were formed from the donors: young (average roughly 15 years), middle-aged (approximately 39), aged (around 68) and long-lived (82). Results the study describes overall, beyond this receptor: The long-lived group showed more naive CD4+ T cells, fewer expanded clones and increased TCR diversity than the aged group, suggesting age selection. Observed TCR beta diversity per million T cells fell roughly linearly with age, and a significant reduction was already apparent by age approximately 41. Estimates of total diversity from one million sequenced T cells were regarded as lower bounds and underestimates. The CMV infection status of donors was not known, potentially confounding age-related changes in expanded clonotypes. A strong correlation was found between observed TCR beta diversity and the percentage of naive T cells measured by flow cytometry. Because profiling used bulk unsorted PBMCs, naive and antigen-experienced compartments could not be compared conclusively.

Receptor libraries were prepared by 5' RACE. Instrument on record: Illumina HiSeq 2500. A second PCR of 7 to 11 cycles was performed with a sample-barcoded 5' primer and a J-beta primer mix. A template-switch 5' adaptor carrying 12 random nucleotides introduced a unique molecular identifier onto each TCR beta cDNA molecule. At least 2.5 million CDR3-containing paired-end reads were obtained from each sample. All of the RNA was converted into first-strand cDNA using the Mint cDNA synthesis kit, with a TRBC-specific oligonucleotide serving as the primer. After uracil-DNA glycosylase treatment, a first 18-cycle PCR used universal primers M1SS and BC2_uni_R on all cDNA. In the source study's methods: Each sample was normalized by randomly selecting 1 million high-quality reads, each carrying a distinct molecular identifier. Reads sharing molecular identifiers were discarded rather than binned into consensus sequences. MiTCR, set to a Q25 quality threshold and the strictest error-elimination algorithm, was used for CDR3 identification, clonotype clustering and error correction. A nonparametric unseen species model with Euler transformation was used to estimate lower-bound total TCR beta diversity. The public reads were quality trimmed at Q25 with fastp and then assembled into clones with MiXCR by TCRdb, keeping productive beta chains. Rows are unified per CDR3 protein, each entry keeping the most common DNA and genes. The V and J calls and clone size come from TCRdb's table, not from the authors' own analysis. The sample table shows fewer than 650,000 distinct CDR3 sequences, and about 28% are seen once. Of the sample, approximately 3.7% falls within the top ten clones.

This clonotype was counted at least ten times. It lacks a known antigen. Per-base quality was not reported, and no clone a single base away is much larger than it. Taken from the germline V gene, the CDR1 and CDR2 loops are SGHTA and FQGNSA. The V and J ends are trimmed by 7 bases and 4 bases, leaving 16 bases between them. Inclusive of the bounding cysteine and phenylalanine, the CDR3 is 14 residues long. The read is trimmed to its CDR3 DNA, 42 bases read in frame from base 1. The 39 donors, aged roughly 6 to 95 years, were systemically healthy Caucasian individuals from Russia. Approximately 9.3 milliliters of peripheral blood were collected from each donor into EDTA-treated Vacutainer tubes. PBMCs were isolated by Ficoll-Paque density-gradient centrifugation, with at least 6.5 million obtained per sample. Trizol reagent was used to extract total RNA from PBMCs, with at least 6 micrograms per sample. For every donor, an aliquot of PBMCs went through flow cytometry to measure the percentages of naive CD45RAhigh/CD27high T cells.

These data were also reused for a study on T cells of mothers and their children. The second study reports: Nine systemically healthy Caucasian individuals served as donors, namely three mothers together with their six children. cDNA synthesis consumed the entire amount of extracted RNA, loaded at around 1.5 ug RNA in each 15 ul reaction. In the second PCR, the M1S primer introduced both the sample barcodes and 2-4 random nucleotides. Each mother yielded over 9.5 million TCR beta CDR3 reads and each child about 3 million reads. Thymic selection similarly shapes TCR recombination output in related and unrelated pairs, with minor effect from inherited differences. Normalized repertoire overlap was always found to be slightly, but never significantly, higher in related mother-child pairs than in unrelated mother-child pairs. No persistent microchimeric T cell clones were detected, at a sensitivity of 80 to 100 clones per million clonotypes. Deep NGS was used in the study to compare the TCR beta repertoires of mothers and children and to look for features that separate related mother-child pairs from unrelated individuals. The mean age was 40 +/- 4 years for the mothers and around 10 +/- 4 years for the children. After adapter ligation with NEBNext reagents, the libraries were sequenced on Illumina HiSeq 2000 with 100+100 nt paired-end reads. To prevent cross-contamination, the mother and child libraries were prepared one month apart and sequenced in separate runs. For each donor, somewhere between roughly 500,000 and 2,100,000 distinct TCR beta clonotypes were identified. Naive TCR beta clonotypes were estimated from low-frequency clonotypes matched to each donor's FACS-determined naive share, without sorting.

The material sequenced was blood. Recombination connected TRBV7-2 to TRBJ2-5; perhaps TRBD1 is the D gene, with 6 bases matching. This TCR derives from a boy aged 2-15 years in good health. DNA sequence: TGTGCCAGCATTCCTATCACAGGGTTAGAGACCCAGTACTTC. It specifies CASIPITGLETQYF.